The 20 T cell receptor beta chains below were found in one sample sequenced in a study of identical twins. In TCRdb, the 5' RACE reads were re-called with MiXCR into one record per CDR3 protein. The table lists about 700,000 distinct CDR3 sequences, 5.5% to 7.5% of them singletons. The sequenced sample was naive T cells sorted from blood. These receptors were taken from a man younger than 35 in good health.

This sequence joins TRBV12-3 or TRBV12-4 and TRBJ2-5; TRBD2 aligns across 7 bases. The J segment lost 4 bases and the V segment lost 3 bases, leaving 8 bases of the junction unmatched. CDR3 size: 15 residues. The CDR3 nucleotides are TGTGCCAGCAGTTTCGGAGGCGGGAGCGGAGAGACCCAGTACTTC. Its protein product is CASSFGGGSGETQYF.

A few counts support this clonotype. V and J are TRBV21-1 and TRBJ2-2; the table's TRBD1 call for D was not verified on the DNA. TRBV21-1 is labeled a pseudogene. This CDR3 spans 14 amino acids. Here the CDR3 reads CASSGTGPTGELFF. The CDR3 nucleotides are TGTGCCAGCAGCGGGACAGGGCCCACCGGGGAGCTGTTTTTT.

This clonotype was counted at least ten times. The V and J genes are TRBV20-1 and TRBJ1-2; 7 bases are a match to TRBD1. Losses at the gene ends were 0 bases for V and 7 bases for J; bases not matched to a gene: 5. This CDR3 is 13 amino acids long. Germline loops: CDR1 DFQATT, CDR2 SNEGSKA (reference sequence). The CDR3 sequence is CSARERGPGGYTF. In DNA form, the CDR3 reads TGCAGTGCTAGAGAGAGGGGGCCGGGTGGCTACACCTTC.

The sample holds many counts of this clonotype. This chain links TRBV10-3 with TRBJ2-1; the D gene is possibly TRBD2 (5 bases). The CDR3 length is 15 residues. The V end lost 4 bases, the J end lost 0 bases, and 10 bases lay between the germline ends. Germline V CDR1 and CDR2: ENHRY, SYGVKD. CDR3 sequence (DNA): TGTGCCATCAGTGGTGGAGGAGGCTCCTACAATGAGCAGTTCTTC. Encoded protein: CAISGGGGSYNEQFF.

The gene calls are TRBV28 and TRBJ2-7; no clear D gene. Trimming cost V 1 base and J 3 bases, with 13 bases left between them. The CDR3 spans 15 residues. CDR1 and CDR2 from the germline V gene are MDHEN and SYDVKM. CDR3 DNA sequence: TGTGCCAGCAGTTTATTTTCGGACGGAATCTACGAGCAGTACTTC. Protein sequence: CASSLFSDGIYEQYF.

This clonotype appeared many times. V gene TRBV24-1 combines with J gene TRBJ2-2; D is ambiguous. The CDR3 has 14 residues. The V gene lost 7 bases and the J gene lost 7 bases, with 15 bases spanning the gap. Germline values: CDR1 KGHDR, CDR2 SFDVKD. This chain's CDR3 is CATSLNRDHGELFF. The CDR3 DNA reads TGTGCCACCAGCCTCAACAGAGATCACGGGGAGCTGTTTTTT.

The sample holds a few counts of this clonotype. DNA for the CDR3: TGTGCCAGCAGCCCTGAGACCGGGTACACCGGGGAGCTGTTTTTT. Translated, it gives CASSPETGYTGELFF. The chain links TRBV5-5 to TRBJ2-2; D call uncertain. CDR1 and CDR2 from the germline V gene are SGHKS and YYEKEE (reference sequence). V lost 4 bases, J lost 3 bases, and 13 bases lay in between. This CDR3 region has 15 residues.

J is TRBJ2-7 and V is TRBV10-3; perhaps TRBD2 as D (6 bases). Trimming took off 4 bases at V and 4 bases at J, with 17 bases between the two ends. This CDR3 has 15 amino acids. In germline, CDR1 is ENHRY, CDR2 SYGVKD. The CDR3 loop is CAISGLVRGAYEQYF. The CDR3 DNA reads TGTGCCATCAGTGGACTAGTTAGAGGGGCTTACGAGCAGTACTTC.

This clonotype came up a few times. This sequence joins TRBV29-1 and TRBJ2-2; D may match TRBD1 or TRBD2 (7 bases each). This CDR3 region has 14 residues. V was shortened by 5 bases and J by 0 bases, with 10 bases between the two germline ends. From germline, CDR1 is SQVTM and CDR2 ANQGSEA. The CDR3 coding sequence is TGCAGCGTTCAGGGGGGGTCGAACACCGGGGAGCTGTTTTTT. It translates to CSVQGGSNTGELFF.

This clonotype was observed a few times. The chain links TRBV19 to TRBJ2-1; no definite D call. Germline CDR1 is LNHDA and CDR2 is SQIVND (reference sequence). Trimming took 6 bases from V and 10 from J, leaving 19 bases between them. This CDR3 has 14 residues. The DNA for the CDR3 is TGTGCCAGTAGCAGCCGCCGAAGTAGCCGGGAGCAGTTCTTC. Translating gives CASSSRRSSREQFF.

This clonotype has a count of ten or more. The CDR3 DNA reads TGCAGTGCTAGAGTGAGACAGGAAGCTTTCTTT. Protein product: CSARVRQEAFF. V is TRBV20-1 and J is TRBJ1-1; a weak D match, TRBD1 (5 bases). Germline CDR1 is DFQATT and CDR2 is SNEGSKA (reference sequence). The germline V and J ends were trimmed by 1 base and 8 bases, with 8 bases remaining between them. The CDR3 has 11 residues.

The table lists this clonotype with many counts. V gene TRBV5-1 combines with J gene TRBJ2-3; maybe TRBD2 (6 bases). Per the germline V gene, CDR1 is SGHRS and CDR2 is YFSETQ. CDR3 length equals 17 residues. Trimming removed 0 bases from V and 4 bases from J, with 18 bases in between. CDR3 coding DNA: TGCGCCAGCAGCTTGGGAAACCCTAGCGCGTTATCAGATACGCAGTATTTT. It encodes CASSLGNPSALSDTQYF.

This clonotype was seen ten or more times. V gene TRBV12-3 or TRBV12-4 combines with J gene TRBJ2-1; TRBD2 matches 10 bases. This CDR3 has 19 residues. V shed 5 bases, J shed 3 bases, and the junction held 16 bases outside the gene matches. CDR3 loop: CASSAKPRWSGRVYNEQFF. The CDR3 nucleotides are TGTGCCAGCAGTGCCAAGCCGCGTTGGAGCGGGAGGGTCTACAATGAGCAGTTCTTC.

This clonotype came up many times. This chain links TRBV6-6 with TRBJ2-5; D remains ambiguous. CDR3 size: 12 residues. Trimming removed 0 bases at V and 5 bases at J, with 4 bases between. Per germline, CDR1 MNHNY and CDR2 SVGAGI (reference sequence). For the CDR3, the DNA is TGTGCCAGCAGTTACTCCCCCGAGACCCAGTACTTC. It yields the protein CASSYSPETQYF.

This clonotype was counted at least ten times. V gene TRBV7-2 combines with J gene TRBJ2-1; TRBD2 agrees at 14 bases. V dropped 1 base and J dropped 9; count of bases not matched to a gene: 2. Germline V gene data show CDR1 as SGHTA and CDR2 as FQGNSA. This CDR3 comprises 15 residues. In DNA, the CDR3 is TGTGCCAGCAGCTTAGAGGGACTAGCGGGAGCTGAGCAGTTCTTC. Residues: CASSLEGLAGAEQFF.

This clonotype was counted ten times or more. The genes are TRBV7-9 and TRBJ2-1, with a possible D match to TRBD2 (5 bases). CDR3 length: 13 residues. Germline CDR1 is SEHNR and CDR2 is FQNEAQ (reference sequence). V gave up 2 bases and J gave up 7 bases, with 9 bases separating them. The CDR3 DNA sequence: TGTGCCAGCAGCTTATCAGAGCGGAATGAGCAGTTCTTC. The encoded protein is CASSLSERNEQFF.

This clonotype was found a few times. This chain uses TRBV5-1 with TRBJ1-1; D gene unclear. The V end was cut by 0 bases, the J end by 8 bases, with 11 bases between. CDR1 is SGHRS and CDR2 is YFSETQ in the germline V gene. The CDR3 runs 13 residues. CDR3 DNA: TGCGCCAGCAGCTTGGCTAAGGGTCCCGAAGCTTTCTTT. It yields the protein CASSLAKGPEAFF.

The table lists this clonotype with many counts. V gene TRBV12-3 or TRBV12-4 combines with J gene TRBJ2-1, with D hard to call. This CDR3 spans 15 amino acids. V lost 5 bases and J 4 bases, leaving 15 bases between the germline ends. DNA of the CDR3: TGTGCCAGCAGTCCCGTTCGTGGGCCTTACAATGAGCAGTTCTTC. This encodes CASSPVRGPYNEQFF.

This clonotype turned up a few times. This chain connects TRBV7-2 to TRBJ2-3; D is ambiguous. The V and J ends lost 4 bases and 1 base respectively, with 12 bases between them. CDR1 is SGHTA and CDR2 is FQGNSA in the germline V gene. This CDR3 contains 15 residues. The DNA for the CDR3 is TGTGCCAGCAGCTCCAGGCGTGCTGGCACAGATACGCAGTATTTT. Translated, it gives CASSSRRAGTDTQYF.

This clonotype has just a few counts. The chain combines TRBV9 with TRBJ1-1; D remains unclear. The CDR3 spans 13 residues. Trimming shortened V by 0 bases and J by 1 base, and 4 bases separated the two germline ends. The germline gives CDR1 SGDLS, CDR2 YYNGEE. CDR3 DNA: TGTGCCAGCAGCGTAGAGGCGAACACTGAAGCTTTCTTT. Translation: CASSVEANTEAFF.